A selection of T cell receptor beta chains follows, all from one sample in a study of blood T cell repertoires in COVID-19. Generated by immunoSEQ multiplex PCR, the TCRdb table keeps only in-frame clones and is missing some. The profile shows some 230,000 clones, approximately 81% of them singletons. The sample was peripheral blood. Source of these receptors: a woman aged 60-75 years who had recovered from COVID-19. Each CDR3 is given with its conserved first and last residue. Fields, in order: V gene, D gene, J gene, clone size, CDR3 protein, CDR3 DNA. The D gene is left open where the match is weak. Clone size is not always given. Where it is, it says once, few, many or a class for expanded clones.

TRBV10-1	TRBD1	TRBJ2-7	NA	CASRAGTGLYEQYF	TGCGCCAGCAGAGCCGGGACAGGCCTGTACGAGCAGTACTTC
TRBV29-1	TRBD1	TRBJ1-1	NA	CSAQDEGQSNTEAFF	TGCAGCGCACAAGATGAGGGACAGTCGAACACTGAAGCTTTCTTT
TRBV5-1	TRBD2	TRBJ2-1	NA	CASSSMAGGSYNEQFF	TGCGCCAGCAGCTCGATGGCGGGGGGTTCCTACAATGAGCAGTTCTTC
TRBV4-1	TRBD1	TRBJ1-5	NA	CASSQVLVSDRDNQPQHF	TGCGCCAGCAGCCAAGTTCTCGTCTCGGACAGGGACAATCAGCCCCAGCATTTT
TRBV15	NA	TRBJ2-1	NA	CATSSPLRVAGRQFF	TGTGCCACCAGCAGCCCACTCAGGGTGGCGGGACGGCAGTTCTTC
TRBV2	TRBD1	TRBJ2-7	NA	CASSDRDRGSYEQYF	TGTGCCAGCAGTGACCGGGACAGGGGGTCCTACGAGCAGTACTTC
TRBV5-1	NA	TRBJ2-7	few	CASSVGRPGLIYEQYF	TGCGCCAGCAGCGTGGGCCGGCCAGGGTTGATCTACGAGCAGTACTTC
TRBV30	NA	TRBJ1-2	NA	CAWTRDTAGYTF	TGTGCCTGGACTAGGGACACGGCGGGCTACACCTTC
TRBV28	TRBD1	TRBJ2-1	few	CASSTGAYNEQFF	TGTGCCAGCAGTACAGGGGCCTACAATGAGCAGTTCTTC
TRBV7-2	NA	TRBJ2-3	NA	CASLSGGSADTQYF	TGTGCCAGCCTCTCGGGGGGCAGCGCAGATACGCAGTATTTT
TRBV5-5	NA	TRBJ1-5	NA	CASSKEGPVQPQHF	TGTGCCAGCAGCAAGGAGGGACCCGTACAGCCCCAGCATTTT
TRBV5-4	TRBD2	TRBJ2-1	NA	CASNPGGGYNEQFF	TGTGCCAGCAATCCTGGCGGGGGCTACAATGAGCAGTTCTTC
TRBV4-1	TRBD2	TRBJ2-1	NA	CASSPGLAGAEQFF	TGCGCCAGCAGCCCGGGACTAGCGGGGGCCGAGCAGTTCTTC
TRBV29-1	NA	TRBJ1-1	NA	CSVVGQGIMNTEAFF	TGCAGCGTTGTTGGCCAGGGAATCATGAACACTGAAGCTTTCTTT
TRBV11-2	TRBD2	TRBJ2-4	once	CASSLGGGNIQYF	TGTGCCAGCAGCTTAGGGGGGGGAAACATTCAGTACTTC
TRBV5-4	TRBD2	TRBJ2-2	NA	CASSPPGTKNTGELFF	TGTGCCAGCAGCCCCCCCGGGACTAAGAACACCGGGGAGCTGTTTTTT
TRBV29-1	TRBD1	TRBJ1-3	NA	CSVEDRTTGNTIYF	TGCAGCGTTGAGGACAGGACGACCGGAAACACCATATATTTT
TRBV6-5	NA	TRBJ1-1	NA	CASSYGRVSTEAFF	TGTGCCAGCAGTTACGGGAGAGTGAGCACTGAAGCTTTCTTT
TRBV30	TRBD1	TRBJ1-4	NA	CAWRGTGDVNEKLFF	TGTGCCTGGAGGGGGACAGGGGACGTTAATGAAAAACTGTTTTTT
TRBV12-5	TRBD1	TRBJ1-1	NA	CASGRDRAQRNTEAFF	TGTGCTAGTGGCCGGGACAGGGCCCAACGGAACACTGAAGCTTTCTTT
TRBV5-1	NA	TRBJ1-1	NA	CASSLTGMNTEAFF	TGCGCCAGCAGCTTGACAGGGATGAACACTGAAGCTTTCTTT
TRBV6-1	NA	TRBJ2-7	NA	CASSSDPGTYEQYF	TGTGCCAGCAGCAGCGACCCAGGGACCTACGAGCAGTACTTC
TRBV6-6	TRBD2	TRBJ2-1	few	CASRATSGGLNEQFF	TGTGCCAGCAGGGCGACTAGCGGGGGTCTCAATGAGCAGTTCTTC
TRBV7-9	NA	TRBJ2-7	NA	CASSRGQNEQYF	TGTGCCAGCAGCCGAGGACAGAACGAGCAGTACTTC
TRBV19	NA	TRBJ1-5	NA	CASSKGGWTNNQPQHF	TGTGCCAGTAGTAAGGGAGGGTGGACGAACAATCAGCCCCAGCATTTT
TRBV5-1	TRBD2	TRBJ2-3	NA	CASSLGTSAFTDTQYF	TGCGCCAGCAGCTTGGGGACTAGCGCCTTCACAGATACGCAGTATTTT
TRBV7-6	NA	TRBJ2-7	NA	CASSLITVKGNAHARQYF	TGTGCCAGCAGCTTAATCACAGTTAAAGGAAACGCTCACGCGCGGCAGTACTTC
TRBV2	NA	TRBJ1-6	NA	CASSLRGGSYNSPLHF	TGTGCCAGCAGCCTCCGAGGGGGCTCCTATAATTCACCCCTCCACTTT
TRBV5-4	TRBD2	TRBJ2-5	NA	CASSPTSGGPQETQYF	TGTGCCAGCAGCCCGACTAGCGGGGGGCCTCAGGAGACCCAGTACTTC
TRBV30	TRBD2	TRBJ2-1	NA	CAWSVRASGGNEQFF	TGTGCCTGGAGTGTAAGGGCTAGCGGCGGCAATGAGCAGTTCTTC
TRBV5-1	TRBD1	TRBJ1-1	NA	CASRSGQGPGTEAFF	TGCGCCAGCAGATCGGGACAGGGGCCGGGCACTGAAGCTTTCTTT
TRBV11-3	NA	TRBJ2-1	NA	CASSLGKAGDNEQFF	TGTGCCAGCAGCTTAGGGAAGGCAGGGGACAATGAGCAGTTCTTC
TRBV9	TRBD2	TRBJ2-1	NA	CASSVGLAGGGEQFF	TGTGCCAGCAGCGTTGGCCTAGCGGGGGGTGGGGAGCAGTTCTTC
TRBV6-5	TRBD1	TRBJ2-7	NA	CASSLRTGTYEQYF	TGTGCCAGCAGTTTAAGGACAGGCACCTACGAGCAGTACTTC
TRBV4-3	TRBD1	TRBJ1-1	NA	CASSQEGGDSEAFF	TGCGCCAGCAGCCAAGAAGGCGGGGACAGCGAAGCTTTCTTT
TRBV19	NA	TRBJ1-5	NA	CASSTGGNQPQHF	TGTGCCAGTAGTACCGGAGGCAATCAGCCCCAGCATTTT
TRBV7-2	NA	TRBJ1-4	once	CASSWETPTNEKLFF	TGTGCCAGCAGCTGGGAGACACCAACTAATGAAAAACTGTTTTTT
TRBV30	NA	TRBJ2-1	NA	CAQERGGADEQFF	TGTGCCCAGGAGAGAGGGGGGGCGGATGAGCAGTTCTTC
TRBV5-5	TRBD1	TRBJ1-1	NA	CASSWDRMNTEAFF	TGTGCCAGCAGCTGGGACAGGATGAACACTGAAGCTTTCTTT
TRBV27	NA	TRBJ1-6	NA	CASSLSLGSPPLHF	TGTGCCAGCAGTTTATCGTTGGGCAGTCCGCCCCTCCACTTT
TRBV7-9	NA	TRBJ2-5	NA	CASSLGSFRGETQYF	TGTGCCAGCAGCTTAGGGTCCTTCAGAGGGGAGACCCAGTACTTC
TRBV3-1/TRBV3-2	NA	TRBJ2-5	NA	CASSQPRETQYF	TGTGCCAGCAGCCAGCCTAGAGAGACCCAGTACTTC
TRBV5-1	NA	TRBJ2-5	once	CASTPSLQETQYF	TGCGCCAGCACCCCTAGCCTCCAAGAGACCCAGTACTTC
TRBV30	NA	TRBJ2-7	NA	CACLLEGSAYEQYF	TGTGCCTGTCTTCTGGAGGGGTCAGCCTACGAGCAGTACTTC
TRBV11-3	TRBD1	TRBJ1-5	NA	CASSLWDRPNQPQHF	TGTGCCAGCAGCCTTTGGGACAGACCCAATCAGCCCCAGCATTTT
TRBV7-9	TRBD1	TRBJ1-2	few	CASSPTTGDHGYTF	TGTGCCAGCAGCCCAACGACAGGGGACCATGGCTACACCTTC
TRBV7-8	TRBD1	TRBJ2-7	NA	CASSPGQANYEQYF	TGTGCCAGCAGCCCAGGACAGGCCAACTACGAGCAGTACTTC
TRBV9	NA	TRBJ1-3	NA	CASSVDVSNTIYF	TGTGCCAGCAGCGTAGATGTCTCGAACACCATATATTTT
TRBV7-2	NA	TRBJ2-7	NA	CASSRHPPQSYEQYF	TGTGCCAGCAGCCGTCACCCCCCCCAGTCCTACGAGCAGTACTTC
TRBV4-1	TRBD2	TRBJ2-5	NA	CASSQGGGGKGETQYF	TGCGCCAGCAGCCAAGGGGGCGGGGGGAAGGGAGAGACCCAGTACTTC
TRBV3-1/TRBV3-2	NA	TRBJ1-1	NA	CASSQVTAGAFF	TGTGCCAGCAGCCAAGTAACAGCTGGAGCTTTCTTT
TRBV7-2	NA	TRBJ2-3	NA	CASSPGGSSGISTDTQYF	TGTGCCAGCAGCCCAGGGGGCTCTAGCGGGATCAGCACAGATACGCAGTATTTT
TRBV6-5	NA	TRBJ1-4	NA	CASSRTRVLEKLFF	TGTGCCAGCAGTCGCACACGGGTTCTTGAAAAACTGTTTTTT
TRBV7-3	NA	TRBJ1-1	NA	CASSFGGWTEAFF	TGTGCCAGCAGCTTCGGGGGGTGGACTGAAGCTTTCTTT
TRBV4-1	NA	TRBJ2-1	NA	CASSQDVVRTSSYNEQFF	TGCGCCAGCAGCCAAGATGTTGTTAGGACTTCCTCCTACAATGAGCAGTTCTTC
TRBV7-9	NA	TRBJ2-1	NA	CASRPFRYHNEQFF	TGTGCCAGCAGGCCTTTCAGGTACCACAATGAGCAGTTCTTC
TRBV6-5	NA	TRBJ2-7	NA	CASSPRRVFEQYF	TGTGCCAGCAGTCCTAGGCGAGTGTTCGAGCAGTACTTC